This TCR beta chain was profiled in a study of T cells after yellow fever vaccination. V lost 6 bases and J lost 3; bases outside the gene matches: 19. Germline V gives CDR1 MNHEY, CDR2 SVGAGI. CDR3 length: 19 residues. This clonotype was seen a handful of times. Its antigen is unidentified. Conversion of TCR transcripts into cDNA relied on 5'RACE template switching, which added a universal primer site and UMIs. TCRdb reprocessed the 5' RACE reads with MiXCR, giving one entry per CDR3 protein. The sample carries about 550,000 distinct CDR3 sequences, approximately 21% recorded once. Findings of the study overall: Clonotype sharing between CD4 and CD8 compartments was small.

This chain joins TRBV6-5 and TRBJ2-3; TRBD2 agrees at 9 bases. The sequences come from PBMCs, collected 15 days after the yellow fever booster vaccination. This clonotype was obtained from a man younger than 40 who received the YFV17D yellow fever vaccine. In DNA, the CDR3 is TGTGCCAGCAGCTCCTCTCCGCTAGCGGGATGGGCCGGTACAGATACGCAGTATTTT. Translating gives CASSSSPLAGWAGTDTQYF.